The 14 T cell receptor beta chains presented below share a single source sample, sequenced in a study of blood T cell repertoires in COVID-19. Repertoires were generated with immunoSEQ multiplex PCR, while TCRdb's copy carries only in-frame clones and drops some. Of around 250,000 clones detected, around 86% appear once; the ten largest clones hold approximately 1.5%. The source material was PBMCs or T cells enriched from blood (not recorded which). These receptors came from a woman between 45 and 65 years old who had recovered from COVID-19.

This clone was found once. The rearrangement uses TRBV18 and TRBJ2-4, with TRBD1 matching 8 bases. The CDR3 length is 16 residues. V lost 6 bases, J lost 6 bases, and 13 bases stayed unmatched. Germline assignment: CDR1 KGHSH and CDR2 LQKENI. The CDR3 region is CASSQARTGTVNIQYF. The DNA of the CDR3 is TGTGCCAGCTCCCAGGCAAGGACAGGGACGGTAAACATTCAGTACTTC.

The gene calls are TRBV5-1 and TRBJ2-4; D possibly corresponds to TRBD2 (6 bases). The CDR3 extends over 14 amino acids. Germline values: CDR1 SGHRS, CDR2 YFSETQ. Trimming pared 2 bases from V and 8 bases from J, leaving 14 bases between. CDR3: CASSLSRGGDIQYF. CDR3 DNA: TGCGCCAGCAGCTTATCTCGGGGAGGTGACATTCAGTACTTC.

The CDR3 loop reads CASSLAGNYGYTF. The CDR3 nucleotides are TGCGCCAGCAGCCTTGCAGGGAACTATGGCTACACCTTC. The V and J genes are TRBV4-1 and TRBJ1-2; tentatively, D is TRBD1 (5 bases). In germline, CDR1 is MGHRA, CDR2 YSYEKL. The CDR3 covers 13 residues. Trimming removed 4 bases at V and 2 bases at J, with 8 bases between.

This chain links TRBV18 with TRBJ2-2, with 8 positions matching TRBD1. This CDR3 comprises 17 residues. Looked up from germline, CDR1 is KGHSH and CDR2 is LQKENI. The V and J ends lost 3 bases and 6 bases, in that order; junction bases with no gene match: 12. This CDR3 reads CASSPQSGTGLAGELFF. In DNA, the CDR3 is TGTGCCAGCTCACCTCAGTCTGGGACAGGTCTTGCCGGGGAGCTGTTTTTT.

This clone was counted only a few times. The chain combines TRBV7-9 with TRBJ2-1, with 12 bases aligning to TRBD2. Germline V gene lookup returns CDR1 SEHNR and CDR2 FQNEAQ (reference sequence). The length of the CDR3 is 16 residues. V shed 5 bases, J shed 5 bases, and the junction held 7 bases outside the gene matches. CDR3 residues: CASSVMGLAGNNEQFF. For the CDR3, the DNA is TGTGCCAGCAGCGTTATGGGACTAGCGGGTAACAATGAGCAGTTCTTC.

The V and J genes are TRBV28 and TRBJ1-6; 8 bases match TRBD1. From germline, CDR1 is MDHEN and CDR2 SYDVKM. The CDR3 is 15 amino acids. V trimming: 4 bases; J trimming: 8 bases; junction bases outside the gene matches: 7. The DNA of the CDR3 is TGTGCCAGCAGTTGGGAGGACAGGGATTATTCACCCCTCCACTTT. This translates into CASSWEDRDYSPLHF.

The DNA of the CDR3 is TGTGCCAGCAGCCAAACCGGGACAGTCAATCAGCCCCAGCATTTT. Protein: CASSQTGTVNQPQHF. This chain connects TRBV6-5 to TRBJ1-5; 7 nucleotides align to TRBD1. The CDR3 totals 15 residues. CDR1 is MNHEY, CDR2 SVGAGI, per germline. V shed 6 bases, J shed 3 bases, and the junction held 8 bases outside the gene matches.

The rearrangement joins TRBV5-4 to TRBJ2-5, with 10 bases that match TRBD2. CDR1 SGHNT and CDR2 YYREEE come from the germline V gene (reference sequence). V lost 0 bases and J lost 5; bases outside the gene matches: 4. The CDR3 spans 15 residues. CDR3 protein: CASSLGLAGWETQYF. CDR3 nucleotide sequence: TGTGCCAGCAGCTTGGGACTAGCGGGTTGGGAGACCCAGTACTTC.

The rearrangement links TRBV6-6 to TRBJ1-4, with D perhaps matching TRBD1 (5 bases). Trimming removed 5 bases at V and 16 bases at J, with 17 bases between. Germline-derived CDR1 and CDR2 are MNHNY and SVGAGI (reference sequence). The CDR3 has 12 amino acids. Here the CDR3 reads CASSPGTKVWFF. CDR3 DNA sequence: TGTGCCAGCAGTCCCGGGACTAAAGTCTGGTTTTTT.

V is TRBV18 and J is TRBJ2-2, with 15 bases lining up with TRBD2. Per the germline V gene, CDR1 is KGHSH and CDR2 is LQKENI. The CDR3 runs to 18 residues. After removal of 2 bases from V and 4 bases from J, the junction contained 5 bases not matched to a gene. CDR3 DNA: TGTGCCAGCTCACCAGAGGGACTAGCGGGAGGATCCACCGGGGAGCTGTTTTTT. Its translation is CASSPEGLAGGSTGELFF. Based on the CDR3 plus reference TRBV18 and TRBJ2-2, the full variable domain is NAGVMQNPRHLVRRRGQEARLRCSPMKGHSHVYWYRQLPEEGLKFMVYLQKENIIDESGMPKERFSAEFPKEGPSILRIQQVVRGDSAAYFCASSPEGLAGGSTGELFFGEGSRLTVL.

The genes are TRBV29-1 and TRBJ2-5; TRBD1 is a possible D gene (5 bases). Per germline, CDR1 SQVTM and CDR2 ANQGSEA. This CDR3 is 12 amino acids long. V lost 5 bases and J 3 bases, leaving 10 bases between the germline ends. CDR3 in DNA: TGCAGCGTTCGACAGCCGGAAGAGACCCAGTACTTC. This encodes CSVRQPEETQYF. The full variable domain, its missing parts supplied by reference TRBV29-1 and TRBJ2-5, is SAVISQKPSRDICQRGTSLTIQCQVDSQVTMMFWYRQQPGQSLTLIATANQGSEATYESGFVIDKFPISRPNLTFSTLTVSNMSPEDSSIYLCSVRQPEETQYFGPGTRLLVL.

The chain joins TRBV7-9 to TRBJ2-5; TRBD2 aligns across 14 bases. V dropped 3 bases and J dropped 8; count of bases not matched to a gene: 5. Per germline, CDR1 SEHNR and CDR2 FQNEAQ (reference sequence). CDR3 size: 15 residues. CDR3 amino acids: CASSFSGTSGSTQYF. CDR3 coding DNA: TGTGCCAGCAGCTTTAGTGGGACTAGCGGGAGTACCCAGTACTTC.

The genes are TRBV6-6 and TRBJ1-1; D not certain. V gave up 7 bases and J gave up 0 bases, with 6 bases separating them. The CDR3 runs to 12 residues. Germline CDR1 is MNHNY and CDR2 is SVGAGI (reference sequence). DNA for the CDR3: TGTGCCAGCACCGAGATGAACACTGAAGCTTTCTTT. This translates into CASTEMNTEAFF.

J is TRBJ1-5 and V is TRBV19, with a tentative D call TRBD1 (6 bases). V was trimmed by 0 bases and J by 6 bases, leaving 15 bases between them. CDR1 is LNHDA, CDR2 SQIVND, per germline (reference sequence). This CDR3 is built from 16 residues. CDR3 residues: CASSIDLVQGRQPQHF. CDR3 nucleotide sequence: TGTGCCAGTAGTATAGATCTTGTACAGGGACGTCAGCCCCAGCATTTT.